Here is one T cell receptor beta chain with its context. A read error may produce the germline difference seen at one junction end. This sample stems from a study of cytomegalovirus exposure and HLA in healthy donors. Germline CDR1 and CDR2: MGHRA and YSYEKL. This CDR3 region has 16 residues. In the PCR, 60 Vbeta and 13 Jbeta primers were used. Libraries were prepared by immunoSEQ multiplex PCR; TCRdb keeps only in-frame clonotypes and omits some of them. The repertoire holds just over 200,000 clones, with more than 60% as singletons. The V gene is TRBV4-1, the J gene TRBJ1-5; D is uncertain. The TCR comes from a man in his fifties in good health and CMV-seronegative. Sequencing was performed on PBMCs. The CDR3 region is CASSRKWLPSNQPQHF. The DNA of the CDR3 is TGTGCCAGCAGTCGAAAATGGCTCCCCAGCAATCAGCCCCAGCATTTT.